The rows below give T cell receptor beta chains drawn from one sample of a study of shared clonotypes between healthy human individuals. The data were produced by immunoSEQ multiplex PCR, yet TCRdb's version contains in-frame clones alone and is incomplete. The table records around 700,000 clones, 92% of them present only once. The sample comprised naive CD8+ T cells sorted from blood. The receptors were gathered from a man aged 25-45 years in good health. The CDR3 runs from the conserved cysteine through the conserved F or W. The D gene is left open where the match is weak. Only some rows state a clone size, as once, few, many or a class for expanded clones.

TRBD1 - TRBJ2-7 TRBV7-9 TGTGCCAGCAGCTTCACAGGGGGATACAGGAGCTCCTACGAGCAGTACTTC CASSFTGGYRSSYEQYF
- - TRBJ1-1 TRBV28 TGTGCCAGCAGTCCTTTGGACGGAGGCACTGAAGCTTTCTTT CASSPLDGGTEAFF
- once TRBJ2-5 TRBV4-1 TGCGCCAGCAGCCAAGAGGCGGGATGGGAGACCCAGTACTTC CASSQEAGWETQYF
- - TRBJ2-7 TRBV27 TGTGCCAGCTCAGGGGCCATTTGGTACGAGCAGTACTTC CASSGAIWYEQYF
- - TRBJ2-7 TRBV11-2 TGTGCCAGCAGCCCCAGCAGGGAAAGCTACGAGCAGTACTTC CASSPSRESYEQYF
TRBD2 - TRBJ2-7 TRBV27 TGTGCCAGCAGTTTGTCAGCGGGAGGATACGAGCAGTACTTC CASSLSAGGYEQYF
- - TRBJ2-1 TRBV27 TGTGCCAGCAGCATAGTGTGGGGTGAGCAGTTCTTC CASSIVWGEQFF
- once TRBJ2-1 TRBV12-2 TGTGCAAGTCGCTGTCCCCCTCGGACTAGCGGGAAGTATCACAATGAGCAGTTCTTC CASRCPPRTSGKYHNEQFF
- - TRBJ1-2 TRBV2 TGTGCCACCCCCGAACAAGTGAGGTATGGCTACACCTTC CATPEQVRYGYTF
TRBD1 - TRBJ2-6 TRBV7-6 TGTGCCAGCAGCCCCAGGGGGCTTGGGGCCAACGTCCTGACTTTC CASSPRGLGANVLTF
- - TRBJ2-7 TRBV7-7 TGTGCTAGCAGCTTAGCCAGCGGAAGCTCCTACGAGCAGTACTTC CASSLASGSSYEQYF